A selection of T cell receptor beta chains follows, all from one sample in a study of blood T cell repertoires in COVID-19. The protocol was immunoSEQ multiplex PCR, while the TCRdb copy is restricted to in-frame clones and leaves out a portion. Here the sample spans 400,000 or so clones, more than 80% being singletons. The sequencing input was PBMCs or T cells enriched from blood (not recorded which). The source is a man aged 25 to 45 who had recovered from COVID-19. The CDR3 runs from the conserved cysteine through the conserved F or W. A D gene is named only where the DNA matches it firmly. Size is stated for part of the rows, as once, few or many counts, or as a class when the clone is expanded.

d_call: TRBD1; clone_size: NA; v_call: TRBV10-3; j_call: TRBJ2-7; cdr3_nt: TGTGCCATCAGTCACTCCACCTCCGGGACAGGGGGCAACAAGCAGTACTTC; cdr3_aa: CAISHSTSGTGGNKQYF
d_call: NA; clone_size: NA; v_call: TRBV5-1; j_call: TRBJ1-2; cdr3_nt: TGCGCCAGCAGCGACGACAACTCAGGTGGCTACACCTTC; cdr3_aa: CASSDDNSGGYTF
d_call: TRBD1; clone_size: NA; v_call: TRBV5-1; j_call: TRBJ2-2; cdr3_nt: TGCGCCAGCAGCTTCCGGACAGGGGGGAACACCGGGGAGCTGTTTTTT; cdr3_aa: CASSFRTGGNTGELFF
d_call: NA; clone_size: NA; v_call: TRBV29-1; j_call: TRBJ1-1; cdr3_nt: TGCAGCGTTTTCTGGAACACTGAAGCTTTCTTT; cdr3_aa: CSVFWNTEAFF
d_call: NA; clone_size: NA; v_call: TRBV12-3/TRBV12-4; j_call: TRBJ2-7; cdr3_nt: TGTGCCAGCAGTTTAGCTCTGTACGAGCAGTACTTC; cdr3_aa: CASSLALYEQYF
d_call: NA; clone_size: NA; v_call: TRBV7-9; j_call: TRBJ1-1; cdr3_nt: TGTGCCAGCAGCACACCTACGGGGGGACTCACTGAAGCTTTCTTT; cdr3_aa: CASSTPTGGLTEAFF
d_call: NA; clone_size: NA; v_call: TRBV2; j_call: TRBJ2-7; cdr3_nt: TGTGCCAGCAGGGCTACATCGGGTAGAGAGCAGTACTTC; cdr3_aa: CASRATSGREQYF
d_call: NA; clone_size: NA; v_call: TRBV15; j_call: TRBJ1-5; cdr3_nt: TGTGCCACCAGCAGAGATCCTGTCGAGGACATCGGTAGCAATCAGCCCCAGCATTTT; cdr3_aa: CATSRDPVEDIGSNQPQHF
d_call: NA; clone_size: NA; v_call: TRBV27; j_call: TRBJ2-5; cdr3_nt: TGTGCCAGCAGTTTAAAATGGGGCTGGGGCCAAGAGACCCAGTACTTC; cdr3_aa: CASSLKWGWGQETQYF
d_call: NA; clone_size: NA; v_call: TRBV12-3/TRBV12-4; j_call: TRBJ2-7; cdr3_nt: TGTGCCAGCAGCGGAGAACCTTCGGTGGCGCAGTACTTC; cdr3_aa: CASSGEPSVAQYF
d_call: NA; clone_size: once; v_call: TRBV7-2; j_call: TRBJ2-2; cdr3_nt: TGTGCCAGCAGCCCAGGACTGAGCACCGGGGAGCTGTTTTTT; cdr3_aa: CASSPGLSTGELFF
d_call: NA; clone_size: NA; v_call: TRBV28; j_call: TRBJ2-2; cdr3_nt: TGTGCCAGCAGTTTATTCCCAACGAACACCGGGGAGCTGTTTTTT; cdr3_aa: CASSLFPTNTGELFF
d_call: TRBD1; clone_size: NA; v_call: TRBV28; j_call: TRBJ1-1; cdr3_nt: TGTGCCACCCGACAGGGGAACACTGAAGCTTTCTTT; cdr3_aa: CATRQGNTEAFF
d_call: NA; clone_size: NA; v_call: TRBV3-1/TRBV3-2; j_call: TRBJ1-1; cdr3_nt: TGTGCCAGCAGCCATACAGGCAGGTTGAACACTGAAGCTTTCTTT; cdr3_aa: CASSHTGRLNTEAFF
d_call: TRBD2; clone_size: NA; v_call: TRBV7-9; j_call: TRBJ2-1; cdr3_nt: TGTGCCAGCAGTCCGACTAGCGGGAAGTCTTATGAGCAGTTCTTC; cdr3_aa: CASSPTSGKSYEQFF
d_call: NA; clone_size: NA; v_call: TRBV6-6; j_call: TRBJ2-1; cdr3_nt: TGTGCCAGCAGTCCCCGCCTGGGGGGAGATGAGCAGTTCTTC; cdr3_aa: CASSPRLGGDEQFF
d_call: TRBD1; clone_size: few; v_call: TRBV5-1; j_call: TRBJ2-1; cdr3_nt: TGCGCCAGCTATGTGGGGACAGGGGGTTACAATGAGCAGTTCTTC; cdr3_aa: CASYVGTGGYNEQFF
d_call: NA; clone_size: NA; v_call: TRBV11-2; j_call: TRBJ1-6; cdr3_nt: TGTGCCAGCAGCTTAGATTGGGGAGCTTCACCCCTCCACTTT; cdr3_aa: CASSLDWGASPLHF
d_call: NA; clone_size: NA; v_call: TRBV4-1; j_call: TRBJ1-3; cdr3_nt: TGCGCCAGCAGCCAAGTGGGAGGGACTGGAAACACCATATATTTT; cdr3_aa: CASSQVGGTGNTIYF
d_call: NA; clone_size: once; v_call: TRBV5-4; j_call: TRBJ2-7; cdr3_nt: TGTGCCAGCAGTCATGGGGGGACAGCTTACGAGCAGTACTTC; cdr3_aa: CASSHGGTAYEQYF
d_call: TRBD1; clone_size: NA; v_call: TRBV6-5; j_call: TRBJ1-4; cdr3_nt: TGTGCCAGCAGACCGGACAGGGTCTGGGAAAAACTGTTTTTT; cdr3_aa: CASRPDRVWEKLFF
d_call: TRBD2; clone_size: NA; v_call: TRBV10-3; j_call: TRBJ2-3; cdr3_nt: TGTGCCATCAGTGAAACCCCGACTAGCGGGAGCAACACAGATACGCAGTATTTT; cdr3_aa: CAISETPTSGSNTDTQYF
d_call: NA; clone_size: NA; v_call: TRBV3-1/TRBV3-2; j_call: TRBJ1-2; cdr3_nt: TGTGCCAGCAGCGCGGGTCGAAACTATGGCTACACCTTC; cdr3_aa: CASSAGRNYGYTF
d_call: NA; clone_size: NA; v_call: TRBV21-1; j_call: TRBJ2-7; cdr3_nt: TGTGCCAGCAGCAAACCTCAGGGAAGATCGAGTGAGCAGTACTTC; cdr3_aa: CASSKPQGRSSEQYF